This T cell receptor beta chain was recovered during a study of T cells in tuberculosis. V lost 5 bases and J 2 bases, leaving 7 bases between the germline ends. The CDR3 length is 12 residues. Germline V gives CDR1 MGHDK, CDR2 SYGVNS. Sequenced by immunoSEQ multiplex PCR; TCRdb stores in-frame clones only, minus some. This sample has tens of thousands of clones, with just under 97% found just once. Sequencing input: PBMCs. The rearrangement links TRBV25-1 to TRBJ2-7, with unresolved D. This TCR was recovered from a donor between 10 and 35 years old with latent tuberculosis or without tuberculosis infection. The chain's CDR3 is CASSTVAYEQYF. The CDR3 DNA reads TGTGCCAGCAGTACAGTAGCCTACGAGCAGTACTTC.